One sample yielded the 9 T cell receptor beta chains listed below, sequenced in a study of cytomegalovirus exposure and HLA in healthy donors (dated 2017 in TCRdb). Receptors were amplified or captured by the immunoSEQ multiplex PCR assay. The multiplex PCR relied on a mix of 60 forward primers for TCR Vbeta segments and 13 reverse primers for TCR Jbeta segments. Not all clones reach the TCRdb copy of this immuneACCESS table, which keeps in-frame sequences only. Checked studies attribute under half of the gap to unresolved V genes and leave the rest unexplained. The sample table holds some 150,000 clones, of which 72% were seen once. The ten largest clones add up to 2% to 2.5% of the sample. The specimen sequenced was PBMCs. The receptor source for this set is a human donor in good health.

This sequence joins TRBV7-9 and TRBJ2-1; possible D gene TRBD2, 6 bases. The CDR3 has 13 amino acids. The germline V gene has CDR1 SEHNR and CDR2 FQNEAQ (reference sequence). V was clipped by 4 bases and J by 6 bases, with 10 bases between them. The CDR3 is CASSSPGLNEQFF. The DNA of the CDR3 is TGTGCCAGCAGCTCGCCGGGACTCAATGAGCAGTTCTTC. The whole variable domain, remainder taken from reference TRBV7-9 and TRBJ2-1, is DTGVSQNPRHKITKRGQNVTFRCDPISEHNRLYWYRQTLGQGPEFLTYFQNEAQLEKSRLLSDRFSAERPKGSFSTLEIQRTEQGDSAMYLCASSSPGLNEQFFGPGTRLTVL.

The chain recombines TRBV6-1 with TRBJ1-2, with D possibly being TRBD1 (6 bases). V lost 2 bases and J lost 2, with 12 bases in between. This CDR3 comprises 15 residues. Germline V gene sequence: CDR1 MNHNS, CDR2 SASEGT. The CDR3 bases are TGTGCCAGCAGTGAAAGGGGGGGGCCCAACTATGGCTACACCTTC. This translates into CASSERGGPNYGYTF.

The chain is built from TRBV25-1 and TRBJ2-7; TRBD2 might be the D (5 bases). Trimming removed 0 bases from V and 1 base from J, with 10 bases in between. This CDR3 comprises 15 residues. CDR1 MGHDK and CDR2 SYGVNS come from the germline V gene. The CDR3 protein is CASSEYQGGSYEQYF. DNA for the CDR3: TGTGCCAGCAGTGAATATCAAGGAGGTTCCTACGAGCAGTACTTC.

For the CDR3, the DNA is TGTGCCAGCTCACCGGAGGGGCGGGATGGCTACACCTTC. Amino acid sequence: CASSPEGRDGYTF. The chain carries TRBV18 and TRBJ1-2, with D possibly being TRBD1 (5 bases). Per the germline V gene, CDR1 is KGHSH and CDR2 is LQKENI. The V gene lost 3 bases and the J gene lost 6 bases, with 11 bases spanning the gap. The CDR3 loop spans 13 amino acids. The full variable domain, completed using reference TRBV18 and TRBJ1-2, is NAGVMQNPRHLVRRRGQEARLRCSPMKGHSHVYWYRQLPEEGLKFMVYLQKENIIDESGMPKERFSAEFPKEGPSILRIQQVVRGDSAAYFCASSPEGRDGYTFGSGTRLTVV.

The chain combines TRBV13 with TRBJ2-7; 11 bases match TRBD1. V shed 5 bases and J 2 bases; nucleotides not matched to a gene: 5. Germline CDR1 reads PRHDT; CDR2 reads FYEKMQ (reference sequence). This CDR3 spans 15 amino acids. Here the CDR3 reads CASSEWGQGAYEQYF. The DNA for the CDR3 is TGTGCCAGCAGCGAATGGGGACAGGGGGCCTACGAGCAGTACTTC.

J is TRBJ2-1 and V is TRBV9; TRBD2 matches at 9 bases. Germline values: CDR1 SGDLS, CDR2 YYNGEE. J was trimmed by 5 bases and V by 0 bases; bases with no gene match: 6. CDR3 length: 16 residues. CDR3 region: CASSVAGAGGHNEQFF. CDR3 coding DNA: TGTGCCAGCAGCGTAGCTGGAGCGGGGGGTCACAATGAGCAGTTCTTC.

This chain links TRBV7-6 with TRBJ2-7; 8 positions agree with TRBD1. Trimming cost V 3 bases and J 5 bases; bases outside gene matches: 6. Germline V gene data show CDR1 as SGHVS and CDR2 as FNYEAQ. CDR3 length: 14 residues. The CDR3 loop reads CASSFGQGANEQYF. In nucleotides, the CDR3 is TGTGCCAGCAGCTTCGGACAGGGAGCTAACGAGCAGTACTTC.

This chain links TRBV5-3 with TRBJ1-1, with 8 bases aligning to TRBD1. TRBV5-3 is classed as an ORF, of uncertain function. V dropped 3 bases and J dropped 1; count of bases not matched to a gene: 5. The CDR3 is 15 amino acids. The CDR3 DNA is TGTGCCAGAAGCTCTTACAGGGGGAAGAACACTGAAGCTTTCTTT. It encodes CARSSYRGKNTEAFF.

This clone came up a few times. The V and J genes are TRBV6-1 and TRBJ1-4; perhaps TRBD1 as D (5 bases). Germline lookup yields CDR1 MNHNS and CDR2 SASEGT. CDR3 length: 14 amino acids. With 6 bases removed from V and 2 bases from J, the gap between germline ends came to 10 bases. The chain's CDR3 is CASSRTPTNEKLFF. As DNA, the CDR3 is TGTGCCAGCAGCCGGACACCTACTAATGAAAAACTGTTTTTT.